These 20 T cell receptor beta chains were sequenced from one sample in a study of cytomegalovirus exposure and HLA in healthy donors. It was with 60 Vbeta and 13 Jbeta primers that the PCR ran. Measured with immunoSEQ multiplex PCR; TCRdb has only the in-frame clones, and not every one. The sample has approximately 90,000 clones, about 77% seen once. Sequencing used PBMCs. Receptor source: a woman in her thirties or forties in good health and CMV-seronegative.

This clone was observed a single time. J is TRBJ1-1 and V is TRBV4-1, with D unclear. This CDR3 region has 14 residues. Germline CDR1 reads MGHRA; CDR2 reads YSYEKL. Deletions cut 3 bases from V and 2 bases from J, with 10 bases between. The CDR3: CASSQRTGNTEAFF. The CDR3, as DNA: TGCGCCAGCAGCCAGAGGACGGGAAACACTGAAGCTTTCTTT.

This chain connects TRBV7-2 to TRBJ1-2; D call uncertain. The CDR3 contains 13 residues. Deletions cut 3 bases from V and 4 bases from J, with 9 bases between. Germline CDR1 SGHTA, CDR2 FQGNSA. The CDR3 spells CASSFGRFYGYTF. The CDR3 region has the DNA TGTGCCAGCAGCTTTGGCAGATTCTATGGCTACACCTTC.

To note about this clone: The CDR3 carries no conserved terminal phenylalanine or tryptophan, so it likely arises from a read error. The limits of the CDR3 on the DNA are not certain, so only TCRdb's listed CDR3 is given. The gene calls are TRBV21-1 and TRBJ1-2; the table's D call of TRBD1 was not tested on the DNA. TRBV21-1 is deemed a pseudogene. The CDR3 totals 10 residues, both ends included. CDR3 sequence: CASSTGPGLA.

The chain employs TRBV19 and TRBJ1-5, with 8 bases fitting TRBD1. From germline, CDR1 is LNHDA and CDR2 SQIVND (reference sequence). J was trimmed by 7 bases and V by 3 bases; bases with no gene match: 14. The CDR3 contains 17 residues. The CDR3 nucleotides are TGTGCCAGTAGTATCTCCGGGACAGGTTTTACAGGGCAGCCCCAGCATTTT. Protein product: CASSISGTGFTGQPQHF.

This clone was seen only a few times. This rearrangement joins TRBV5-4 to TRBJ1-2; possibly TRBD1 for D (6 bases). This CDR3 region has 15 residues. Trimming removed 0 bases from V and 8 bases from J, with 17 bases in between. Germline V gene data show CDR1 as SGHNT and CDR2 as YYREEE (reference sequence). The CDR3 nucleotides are TGTGCCAGCAGCTTGGCTCCCAAGGGGGTCGAAGGCTACACCTTC. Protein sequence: CASSLAPKGVEGYTF.

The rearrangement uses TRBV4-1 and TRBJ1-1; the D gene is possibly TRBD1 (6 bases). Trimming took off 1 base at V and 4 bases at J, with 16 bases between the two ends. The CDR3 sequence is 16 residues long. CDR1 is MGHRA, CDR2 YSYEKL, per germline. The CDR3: CASSQVGYRVGTEAFF. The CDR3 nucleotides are TGCGCCAGCAGCCAAGTTGGGTACAGGGTGGGCACTGAAGCTTTCTTT.

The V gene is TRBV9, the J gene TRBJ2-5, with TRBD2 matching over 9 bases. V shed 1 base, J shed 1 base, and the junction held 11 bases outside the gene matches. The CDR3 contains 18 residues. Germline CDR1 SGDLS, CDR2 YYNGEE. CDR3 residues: CASSVSLSGSGSQETQYF. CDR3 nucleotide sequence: TGTGCCAGCAGCGTAAGTCTCTCGGGTAGCGGGAGCCAAGAGACCCAGTACTTC. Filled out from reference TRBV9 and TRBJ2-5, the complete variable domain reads DSGVTQTPKHLITATGQRVTLRCSPRSGDLSVYWYQQSLDQGLQFLIQYYNGEERAKGNILERFSAQQFPDLHSELNLSSLELGDSALYFCASSVSLSGSGSQETQYFGPGTRLLVL.

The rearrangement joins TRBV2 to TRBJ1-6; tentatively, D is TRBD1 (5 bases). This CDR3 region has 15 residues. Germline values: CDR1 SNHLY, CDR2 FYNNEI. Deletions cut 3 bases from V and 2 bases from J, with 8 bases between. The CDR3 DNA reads TGTGCCAGCAGTGACCGGGGGGCCTATAATTCACCCCTCCACTTT. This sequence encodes CASSDRGAYNSPLHF.

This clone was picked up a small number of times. The CDR3: CASNRGNYGYTF. In nucleotides, the CDR3 is TGTGCCAGCAATCGGGGAAACTATGGCTACACCTTC. The chain couples TRBV9 to TRBJ1-2, with D uncertain. CDR1 is SGDLS, CDR2 YYNGEE, per germline. This CDR3 has 12 amino acids. V shed 6 bases and J shed 2 bases, with 8 bases lying between them.

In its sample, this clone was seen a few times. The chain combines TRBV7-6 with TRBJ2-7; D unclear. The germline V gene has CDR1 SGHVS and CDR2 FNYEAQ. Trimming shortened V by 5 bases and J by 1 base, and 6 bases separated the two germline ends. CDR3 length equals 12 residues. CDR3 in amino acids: CASSHQSYEQYF. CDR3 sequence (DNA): TGTGCCAGCAGCCATCAGTCCTACGAGCAGTACTTC. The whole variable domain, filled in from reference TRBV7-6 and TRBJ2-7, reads GAGVSQSPRYKVTKRGQDVALRCDPISGHVSLYWYRQALGQGPEFLTYFNYEAQQDKSGLPNDRFSAERPEGSISTLTIQRTEQRDSAMYRCASSHQSYEQYFGPGTRLTVT.

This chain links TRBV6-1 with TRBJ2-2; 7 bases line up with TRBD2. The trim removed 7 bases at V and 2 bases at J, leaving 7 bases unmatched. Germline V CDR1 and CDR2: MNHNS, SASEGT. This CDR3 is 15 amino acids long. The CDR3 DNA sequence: TGTGCCAGCAAGGGGAGGGAGTACAACACCGGGGAGCTGTTTTTT. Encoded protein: CASKGREYNTGELFF.

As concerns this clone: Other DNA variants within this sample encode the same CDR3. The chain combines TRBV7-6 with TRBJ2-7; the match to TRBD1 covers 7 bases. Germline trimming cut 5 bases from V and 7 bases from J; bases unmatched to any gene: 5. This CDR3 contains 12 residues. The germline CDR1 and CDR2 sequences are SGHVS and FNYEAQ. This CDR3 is CASSHQGEEQYF. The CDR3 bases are TGTGCCAGCAGCCACCAGGGGGAAGAGCAGTACTTC.

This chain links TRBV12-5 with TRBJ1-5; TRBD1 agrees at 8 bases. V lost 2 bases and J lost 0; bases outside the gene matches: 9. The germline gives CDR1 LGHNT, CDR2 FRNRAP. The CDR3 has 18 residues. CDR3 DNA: TGTGCTAGTGGTTTGTTCCTCGAGACAGGGGATAGCAATCAGCCCCAGCATTTT. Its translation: CASGLFLETGDSNQPQHF. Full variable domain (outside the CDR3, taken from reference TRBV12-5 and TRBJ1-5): DARVTQTPRHKVTEMGQEVTMRCQPILGHNTVFWYRQTMMQGLELLAYFRNRAPLDDSGMPKDRFSAEMPDATLATLKIQPSEPRDSAVYFCASGLFLETGDSNQPQHFGDGTRLSIL.

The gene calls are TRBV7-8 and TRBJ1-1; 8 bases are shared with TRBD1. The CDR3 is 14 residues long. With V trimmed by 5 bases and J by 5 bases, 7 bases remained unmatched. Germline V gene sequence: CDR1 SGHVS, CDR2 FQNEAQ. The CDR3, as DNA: TGTGCCAGCAGCACCCGACAGGGGAGTACTGAAGCTTTCTTT. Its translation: CASSTRQGSTEAFF.

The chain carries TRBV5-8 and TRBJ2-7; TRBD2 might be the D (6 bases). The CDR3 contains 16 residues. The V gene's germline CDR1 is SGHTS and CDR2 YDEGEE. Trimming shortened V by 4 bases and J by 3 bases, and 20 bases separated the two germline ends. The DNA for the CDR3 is TGTGCCAGCAGCGCCATTGGGGGACTTACGAACTACGAGCAGTACTTC. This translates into CASSAIGGLTNYEQYF.

In DNA form, the CDR3 reads TGTGCCAGCAGCTTTGGCACAACACGCAATCAGCCCCAGCATTTT. It specifies CASSFGTTRNQPQHF. The V gene is TRBV7-2, the J gene TRBJ1-5; D uncertain. The ends were cut back, 3 bases at V and 2 bases at J, with 11 bases in the middle. The CDR3 has 15 residues. In germline, CDR1 is SGHTA, CDR2 FQGNSA.

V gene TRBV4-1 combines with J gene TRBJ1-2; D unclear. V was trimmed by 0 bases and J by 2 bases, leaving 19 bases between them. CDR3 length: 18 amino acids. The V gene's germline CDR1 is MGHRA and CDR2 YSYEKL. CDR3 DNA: TGCGCCAGCAGCCAAGACCCCCCCGGAGGCGATGAAAACTATGGCTACACCTTC. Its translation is CASSQDPPGGDENYGYTF.

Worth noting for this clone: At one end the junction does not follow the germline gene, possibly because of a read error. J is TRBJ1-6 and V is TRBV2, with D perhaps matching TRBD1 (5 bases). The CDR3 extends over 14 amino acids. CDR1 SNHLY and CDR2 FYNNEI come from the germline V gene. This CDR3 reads CASRSGTYNSPLHF. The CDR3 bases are TGTGCAAGCAGATCCGGGACTTATAATTCACCCCTCCACTTT.

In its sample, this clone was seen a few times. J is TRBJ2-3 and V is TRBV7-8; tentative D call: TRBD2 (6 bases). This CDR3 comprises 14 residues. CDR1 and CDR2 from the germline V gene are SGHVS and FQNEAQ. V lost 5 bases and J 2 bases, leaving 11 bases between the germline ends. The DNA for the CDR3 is TGTGCCAGCAGCCAGCGGGTCGCCACAGATACGCAGTATTTT. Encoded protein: CASSQRVATDTQYF.

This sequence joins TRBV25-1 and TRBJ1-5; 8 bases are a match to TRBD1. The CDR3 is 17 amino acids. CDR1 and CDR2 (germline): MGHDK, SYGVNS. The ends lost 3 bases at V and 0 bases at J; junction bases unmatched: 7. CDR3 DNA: TGTGCCAGCAGTGACGACAGGGGCGAATATAGCAATCAGCCCCAGCATTTT. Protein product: CASSDDRGEYSNQPQHF.